The following is a T cell receptor (beta chain) sequence with its context. No antigen is known for it. The sample belongs to a study of cytotoxic CD8 clonotypes in ibrutinib-treated CLL. About the study: Timing of response sample collection was a median roughly twelve months after treatment start, with a range of 6 to 36. Study-wide findings and caveats: Clonality showed a rise at ibrutinib response that reversed toward baseline at progression. Clonality at baseline surpassed age-matched healthy donors and tracked circulating CD8+ T-cell counts. Private clonotypes, not public ones, expanded at ibrutinib response.

Germline CDR1 reads SGHDT; CDR2 reads YYEEEE. The CDR3 has 15 residues. Germline trimming cut 4 bases from V and 4 bases from J; bases unmatched to any gene: 7. Sequencing was performed with immunoSEQ multiplex PCR; in TCRdb, only in-frame clones are kept and a portion is missing. Among some 80,000 clones listed, roughly 80% were seen once. The sequences come from PBMCs, collected after 12 months of ibrutinib treatment. The sequence was obtained from a human donor with chronic lymphocytic leukemia. This chain links TRBV5-6 with TRBJ2-3, with TRBD2 identical over 9 bases. This chain's CDR3 is CASSPLAGGADTQYF. In DNA form, the CDR3 reads TGTGCCAGCAGCCCCCTCGCGGGAGGGGCAGATACGCAGTATTTT. Combining the CDR3 with reference TRBV5-6 and TRBJ2-3 gives the whole variable domain DAGVTQSPTHLIKTRGQQVTLRCSPKSGHDTVSWYQQALGQGPQFIFQYYEEEERQRGNFPDRFSGHQFPNYSSELNVNALLLGDSALYLCASSPLAGGADTQYFGPGTRLTVL.